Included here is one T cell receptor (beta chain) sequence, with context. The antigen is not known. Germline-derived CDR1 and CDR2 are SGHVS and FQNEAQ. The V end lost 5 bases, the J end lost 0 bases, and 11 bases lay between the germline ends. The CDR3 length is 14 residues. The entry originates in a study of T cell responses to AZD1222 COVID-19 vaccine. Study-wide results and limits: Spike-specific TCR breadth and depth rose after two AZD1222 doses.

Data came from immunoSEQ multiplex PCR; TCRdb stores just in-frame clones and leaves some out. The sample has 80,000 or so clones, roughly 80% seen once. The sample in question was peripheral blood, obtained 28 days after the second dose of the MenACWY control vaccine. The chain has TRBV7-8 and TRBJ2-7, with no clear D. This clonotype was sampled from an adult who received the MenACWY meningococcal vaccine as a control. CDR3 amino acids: CASSPGPSSYEQYF. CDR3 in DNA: TGTGCCAGCAGCCCGGGCCCTAGCTCCTACGAGCAGTACTTC.